The sample holds many counts of the clone carrying this T cell receptor beta chain. Between the trimmed V and J ends, which lost 0 bases and 5 bases, there was a span of 13 bases. The germline V gene encodes CDR1 SGHDN and CDR2 FVKESK. This CDR3 contains 15 residues. Amplification targeted TCR beta CDR3 regions from RNA transcripts. An initial round of RT-PCR targeting the TCR CDR3 relied on the HTBI primer set. TCRdb reanalysed the multiplex PCR reads using MiXCR and keeps one entry per CDR3 protein. The sample has roughly 520,000 distinct CDR3 sequences; 24% are singletons. This entry is derived from a study of T cells in Graves' hyperthyroidism and ophthalmopathy.

The sequence derives from a woman aged 25 to 45 with Graves' ophthalmopathy. V and J are TRBV14 and TRBJ1-1; D is unclear. Sequencing was done on a sample of blood. The DNA for the CDR3 is TGTGCCAGCAGCCAAGAGCTACGGAGTAGTACTGAAGCTTTCTTT. Encoded protein: CASSQELRSSTEAFF.